The 16 T cell receptor beta chains reported below all come from one sample, sequenced in a study of T cell responses to AZD1222 COVID-19 vaccine (dated by TCRdb to about 2021). Receptors were amplified or captured by the immunoSEQ multiplex PCR assay. In TCRdb, the immuneACCESS table is reduced to in-frame sequences with V and J assigned. These tables do not hold every clone; where another copy was compared, an unresolved V gene accounts for under half, and the others remain unexplained. The sample table holds under 150,000 clones, of which approximately 94% were seen once. Of the sample, about 5% is held by the ten largest clones. The time point label on this specimen signifies: baseline before first vaccination. The source material was peripheral blood, sampled on day 0 of AZD1222 vaccination. The source of these receptors is an adult in good health.

The chain carries TRBV5-6 and TRBJ2-7; possibly TRBD1 for D (6 bases). Germline V CDR1 and CDR2: SGHDT, YYEEEE. The V gene lost 1 base and the J gene lost 2 bases, with 13 bases spanning the gap. The CDR3 totals 15 residues. The CDR3 loop is CASSLIRDTTYEQYF. CDR3 sequence (DNA): TGTGCCAGCAGCTTGATTCGGGACACAACCTACGAGCAGTACTTC.

V gene TRBV4-1 combines with J gene TRBJ2-2; D tentatively fits TRBD1 or TRBD2 (6 bases each). Germline V gene data show CDR1 as MGHRA and CDR2 as YSYEKL. Trimming took 6 bases from V and 0 from J, leaving 17 bases between them. This CDR3 is 17 amino acids long. CDR3 sequence reads: CASRLSTGGANTGELFF. In DNA, the CDR3 is TGCGCCAGCAGACTGAGTACCGGGGGCGCGAACACCGGGGAGCTGTTTTTT.

The V and J genes are TRBV7-9 and TRBJ2-2; no clear D gene. The germline V gene has CDR1 SEHNR and CDR2 FQNEAQ (reference sequence). This CDR3 is built from 15 residues. V lost 5 bases and J lost 5, with 15 bases in between. This CDR3 is CASSPDFSYTGELFF. In nucleotides, the CDR3 is TGTGCCAGCAGCCCCGACTTCTCTTATACCGGGGAGCTGTTTTTT.

V and J are TRBV7-8 and TRBJ1-2; the match to TRBD1 covers 8 bases. The CDR3 runs 15 residues. CDR1 and CDR2 from the germline V gene are SGHVS and FQNEAQ. V trimming: 5 bases; J trimming: 1 base; junction bases outside the gene matches: 6. The DNA for the CDR3 is TGTGCCAGCAGCCCAAGGACAGGGCATAACTATGGCTACACCTTC. The encoded protein is CASSPRTGHNYGYTF.

CDR3 residues: CASSYLGTSGGHEQFF. CDR3 in DNA: TGTGCCAGCAGTTACCTTGGGACTAGCGGGGGCCATGAGCAGTTCTTC. This rearrangement joins TRBV6-2 or TRBV6-3 to TRBJ2-1; 14 nucleotides match TRBD2. The trim removed 2 bases at V and 8 bases at J, leaving 5 bases unmatched. Germline V gives CDR1 MNHEY, CDR2 SVGEGT. This CDR3 comprises 16 residues.

This sequence joins TRBV6-5 and TRBJ1-5; tentative D call: TRBD1 (6 bases). V dropped 5 bases and J dropped 5 bases, with 10 bases sitting between them. Germline CDR1 reads MNHEY; CDR2 reads SVGAGI. The CDR3 covers 13 residues. The CDR3 sequence is CASSLQGDQPQHF. DNA for the CDR3: TGTGCCAGCAGTCTACAGGGAGATCAGCCCCAGCATTTT.

The V gene is TRBV20-1, the J gene TRBJ1-6; the D is unclear. The V and J ends lost 3 bases and 6 bases respectively, with 15 bases between them. This CDR3 comprises 15 residues. Germline V lookup: CDR1 DFQATT, CDR2 SNEGSKA (reference sequence). In DNA, the CDR3 is TGCAGTGCTAGTATAATGGGGATGGCTAATTCACCCCTCCACTTT. Amino acid sequence: CSASIMGMANSPLHF.

The gene calls are TRBV6-5 and TRBJ2-7, with D perhaps matching TRBD1 (6 bases). Trimming took 9 bases from V and 1 from J, leaving 16 bases between them. Germline V gene sequence: CDR1 MNHEY, CDR2 SVGAGI. The CDR3 spans 14 residues. The CDR3, as DNA: TGTGCCAGGGACGAACCAGGGGTTTCCTACGAGCAGTACTTC. Protein product: CARDEPGVSYEQYF.

The chain carries TRBV19 and TRBJ1-6, with unresolved D. V lost 1 base, J lost 7 bases, and 8 bases lay in between. The CDR3 has 14 residues. Germline CDR1 is LNHDA and CDR2 is SQIVND (reference sequence). The CDR3 loop is CASSIGSENSPLHF. CDR3 DNA: TGTGCCAGTAGTATAGGATCAGAGAATTCACCCCTCCACTTT.

V usage is TRBV12-3 or TRBV12-4 and J usage is TRBJ1-2; TRBD1 matches 10 bases. The CDR3 has 13 amino acids. V trimming: 6 bases; J trimming: 7 bases; junction bases outside the gene matches: 5. The CDR3 sequence is CASRPGQGFGYTF. The CDR3 DNA sequence: TGTGCCAGCAGACCGGGACAGGGGTTTGGCTACACCTTC.

The chain recombines TRBV6-5 with TRBJ1-1; tentative D call: TRBD1 (5 bases). CDR1 and CDR2 (germline): MNHEY, SVGAGI. V lost 2 bases to trimming and J lost 5 bases, with 9 bases between them. There are 13 residues in the CDR3. This chain's CDR3 is CASSYGGETEAFF. CDR3 bases: TGTGCCAGCAGTTACGGAGGGGAAACTGAAGCTTTCTTT.

The J gene is TRBJ2-7, the V gene TRBV27, with D perhaps TRBD1 (6 bases). Trimming stripped 8 bases from V and 0 bases from J, with 11 bases between. Per the germline V gene, CDR1 is MNHEY and CDR2 is SMNVEV (reference sequence). This CDR3 has 13 residues. This chain's CDR3 is CASADRSSYEQYF. DNA of the CDR3: TGTGCCAGCGCTGACAGGAGCTCCTACGAGCAGTACTTC.

V gene TRBV7-6 combines with J gene TRBJ2-1; weak D call: TRBD2 (5 bases). The CDR3 has 16 amino acids. The germline gives CDR1 SGHVS, CDR2 FNYEAQ. Trimming removed 0 bases from V and 7 bases from J, with 16 bases in between. The CDR3 spells CASSLAPGLLTNEQFF. The CDR3, as DNA: TGTGCCAGCAGCTTAGCGCCCGGACTGCTTACAAATGAGCAGTTCTTC.

The V and J genes are TRBV4-3 and TRBJ2-2; D is possibly TRBD1 (7 bases). With 1 base removed from V and 3 bases from J, the gap between germline ends came to 12 bases. The CDR3 contains 16 residues. Per the germline V gene, CDR1 is LGHNA and CDR2 is YSLEER. The CDR3 spells CASSQGTGGYTGELFF. For the CDR3, the DNA is TGCGCCAGCAGCCAAGGGACAGGAGGGTACACCGGGGAGCTGTTTTTT.

This rearrangement joins TRBV12-3 or TRBV12-4 to TRBJ1-1; TRBD1 might be the D (6 bases). Trimming pared 4 bases from V and 9 bases from J, leaving 12 bases between. The CDR3 is 12 amino acids. The CDR3 region is CASSSLRGQAFF. The DNA of the CDR3 is TGTGCCAGCAGTTCCCTGCGGGGGCAAGCTTTCTTT.

This rearrangement joins TRBV2 to TRBJ1-6; TRBD1 matches 10 bases. J gave up 6 bases and V 6 bases, and 8 bases lay outside the gene matches. CDR1 and CDR2 (germline): SNHLY, FYNNEI. This CDR3 comprises 16 residues. This CDR3 reads CASRKGDRGGNSPLHF. CDR3 nucleotide sequence: TGTGCCAGCAGGAAAGGGGACAGGGGAGGTAATTCACCCCTCCACTTT.